What follows are 28 T cell receptor beta chains derived from one specimen sequenced in a study of blood T cells in healthy people across ages (dated by TCRdb to 2014 to 2015). Libraries were made using 5' RACE. Sequencing used an Illumina HiSeq 2500. A second PCR of roughly 7 to 11 cycles was performed with a sample-barcoded 5' primer and a J-beta primer mix. TCRdb reprocessed the public reads (quality trimming at Q25 with fastp, clone calling with MiXCR) and kept in-frame beta chains. Rows with one shared CDR3 protein collapse into an entry with the most common genes and DNA. Across this sample there are 450,000 to 700,000 distinct CDR3 sequences, with 27% seen only once. Jointly, the top ten make up approximately 17% of the sample. The sequenced material came from blood. The receptors stem from a woman in her sixties or seventies in good health.

The V and J genes are TRBV20-1 and TRBJ2-7; D possibly corresponds to TRBD1 (5 bases). V lost 0 bases to trimming and J lost 2 bases, with 11 bases between them. Germline V CDR1 and CDR2: DFQATT, SNEGSKA (reference sequence). The CDR3 consists of 14 residues. CDR3 protein: CSARETESPYEQYF. The DNA for the CDR3 is TGCAGTGCTAGAGAGACAGAGAGCCCCTACGAGCAGTACTTC.

The chain is built from TRBV20-1 and TRBJ2-7; D is undetermined. Trimming left V 0 bases short and J 3 bases short, with 12 bases between. This CDR3 region has 14 residues. Germline CDR1 reads DFQATT; CDR2 reads SNEGSKA (reference sequence). CDR3 sequence: CSARDSATDYEQYF. The CDR3 DNA reads TGCAGTGCTAGAGATAGTGCCACTGACTACGAGCAGTACTTC.

The chain uses TRBV4-2 and TRBJ2-1; possibly TRBD2 for D (6 bases). V was cut by 1 base and J by 4 bases, with 17 bases left in between. The CDR3 runs 17 residues. Germline CDR1 reads LGHNA; CDR2 reads YNFKEQ. CDR3 amino acids: CASSQGFRVAEYNEQFF. CDR3 DNA: TGTGCCAGCAGCCAAGGGTTTAGAGTAGCGGAGTACAATGAGCAGTTCTTC.

The V call is TRBV3-1, the J call TRBJ2-3; D gene unclear. CDR3 size: 14 residues. V was cut by 7 bases and J by 0 bases, with 11 bases left in between. Germline CDR1 LGHDT, CDR2 YNNKEL (reference sequence). The CDR3: CASTRLGSTDTQYF. The CDR3 bases are TGTGCCAGCACCCGTTTAGGGAGCACAGATACGCAGTATTTT.

This clonotype was observed a few times. This chain connects TRBV5-1 to TRBJ2-5; possibly TRBD1 for D (5 bases). CDR1 SGHRS and CDR2 YFSETQ come from the germline V gene. The V and J ends lost 4 bases and 4 bases respectively, with 20 bases between them. The CDR3 runs to 16 residues. CDR3 region: CASSPPGSGLGETQYF. The CDR3 DNA is TGCGCCAGCAGCCCACCTGGTTCAGGGCTGGGAGAGACCCAGTACTTC.

The chain joins TRBV7-2 to TRBJ2-1, with D hard to call. The CDR3 runs 12 residues. Germline CDR1 is SGHTA and CDR2 is FQGNSA. Trimming stripped 0 bases from V and 13 bases from J, with 10 bases between. The CDR3 here is CASSLAKFPQFF. In DNA form, the CDR3 reads TGTGCCAGCAGCTTAGCCAAGTTCCCTCAGTTCTTC.

The chain combines TRBV5-6 with TRBJ1-6, with a weak D call TRBD1 (5 bases). The V gene's germline CDR1 is SGHDT and CDR2 YYEEEE. V was trimmed by 4 bases and J by 3 bases, leaving 14 bases between them. The CDR3 spans 16 residues. The CDR3 DNA follows: TGTGCCAGCAGCCAAAAAAGGGGTCTCTATAATTCACCCCTCCACTTT. It codes for CASSQKRGLYNSPLHF.

This clonotype was picked up a small number of times. The chain is built from TRBV5-1 and TRBJ1-2; D uncertain. The germline V and J ends were trimmed by 0 bases and 4 bases, with 13 bases remaining between them. CDR1 is SGHRS and CDR2 is YFSETQ in the germline V gene. The CDR3 has 15 amino acids. CDR3 protein: CASSLGEINIYGYTF. The CDR3 nucleotides are TGCGCCAGCAGCTTGGGGGAGATTAATATCTATGGCTACACCTTC.

A remark on this clonotype: Given a much more abundant clone one base away, this may be a read error. The gene calls are TRBV9 and TRBJ2-1; tentative D call: TRBD1 (5 bases). Near its end, the DNA agrees better with TRBJ2-7, so the J call may be wrong. Germline V gene data show CDR1 as SGDLS and CDR2 as YYNGEE. The CDR3 length is 13 residues. Written as DNA, the CDR3 is TGTGCCGGCAGTAAGGACAAAACCTACGAGCAGTACTTC. It specifies CAGSKDKTYEQYF.

This clonotype was detected only a few times. The chain combines TRBV7-9 with TRBJ2-7; maybe TRBD2 (6 bases). Germline V lookup: CDR1 SEHNR, CDR2 FQNEAQ (reference sequence). Trimming shortened V by 7 bases and J by 0 bases, and 7 bases separated the two germline ends. This CDR3 region has 12 residues. The CDR3 DNA is TGTGCCAGCACCGGGAGCTCCTACGAGCAGTACTTC. This encodes CASTGSSYEQYF.

The chain carries TRBV7-9 and TRBJ2-1; the match to TRBD2 covers 12 bases. With 5 bases clipped from V and 7 bases from J, the junction kept 3 bases outside the gene matches. CDR1 and CDR2 from the germline V gene are SEHNR and FQNEAQ (reference sequence). The CDR3 sequence is 14 residues long. CDR3 DNA sequence: TGTGCCAGCAGCCCCGGGACTAGCGGGAATGAGCAGTTCTTC. It yields the protein CASSPGTSGNEQFF. Combining the CDR3 with reference TRBV7-9 and TRBJ2-1 gives the whole variable domain DTGVSQNPRHKITKRGQNVTFRCDPISEHNRLYWYRQTLGQGPEFLTYFQNEAQLEKSRLLSDRFSAERPKGSFSTLEIQRTEQGDSAMYLCASSPGTSGNEQFFGPGTRLTVL.

This chain joins TRBV29-1 and TRBJ2-1; D remains ambiguous. Trimming removed 3 bases from V and 8 bases from J, with 11 bases in between. This CDR3 has 12 amino acids. Germline loops: CDR1 SQVTM, CDR2 ANQGSEA. The CDR3 here is CSVENPGYEQFF. For the CDR3, the DNA is TGCAGCGTTGAGAACCCCGGCTATGAGCAGTTCTTC.

This chain connects TRBV7-9 to TRBJ2-3; D unresolved. Germline CDR1 and CDR2: SEHNR and FQNEAQ (reference sequence). V was pared by 5 bases and J by 9 bases, with 18 bases between. The CDR3 has 14 residues. CDR3 in amino acids: CASSPLTLALTQYF. CDR3 DNA: TGTGCCAGCAGCCCCCTGACCTTAGCCTTGACGCAGTATTTT.

Ten or more counts support this clonotype. The chain uses TRBV6-1 and TRBJ2-5; D unresolved. Germline CDR1 MNHNS, CDR2 SASEGT. The V and J ends lost 4 bases and 1 base respectively, with 4 bases between them. The length of the CDR3 is 12 residues. DNA for the CDR3: TGTGCCAGCAGTGCCTCCCAAGAGACCCAGTACTTC. Translating gives CASSASQETQYF.

This clonotype was observed a handful of times. The gene calls are TRBV4-3 and TRBJ1-2; unclear D gene. Trimming shortened V by 1 base and J by 3 bases, and 12 bases separated the two germline ends. CDR1 LGHNA and CDR2 YSLEER come from the germline V gene. This CDR3 is built from 15 residues. CDR3 nucleotides: TGCGCCAGCAGCCAAGGAGGCCCCAGGCACTATGGCTACACCTTC. It translates to CASSQGGPRHYGYTF.

This clonotype showed up just a few times. As DNA, the CDR3 is TGTGCCAGCAGCTTAAGATCCGCGGGGGGGTCCAACAATGAGCAGTTCTTC. It is translated as CASSLRSAGGSNNEQFF. V and J are TRBV7-2 and TRBJ2-1, with 9 bases aligning to TRBD2. The CDR3 totals 17 residues. The germline V gene encodes CDR1 SGHTA and CDR2 FQGNSA. The junction had 10 bases not matched to a gene; V was cut back by 2 bases and J by 5 bases.

The genes are TRBV7-2 and TRBJ2-7, with 7 bases identical to TRBD1. The trim removed 5 bases at V and 9 bases at J, leaving 13 bases unmatched. This CDR3 is built from 14 residues. Per germline, CDR1 SGHTA and CDR2 FQGNSA. The CDR3 DNA follows: TGTGCCAGCAGCCCCGGGACAGCCTACCCCGGGCAGTACTTC. Translation: CASSPGTAYPGQYF.

V is TRBV7-3 and J is TRBJ2-3, with 7 bases identical to TRBD1. The trim removed 1 base at V and 6 bases at J, leaving 7 bases unmatched. Germline values: CDR1 SGHTA, CDR2 FQGTGA. The CDR3 has 15 amino acids. The chain's CDR3 is CASSLNVGGRDTQYF. CDR3 sequence (DNA): TGTGCCAGCAGCTTAAACGTAGGGGGCAGGGATACGCAGTATTTT.

The chain couples TRBV7-2 to TRBJ2-5; 7 bases fit TRBD1. From germline, CDR1 is SGHTA and CDR2 FQGNSA. J gave up 4 bases and V 10 bases, and 0 bases lay outside the gene matches. CDR3 length equals 10 residues. CDR3 in amino acids: CATGGETQYF. The CDR3 coding sequence is TGTGCCACAGGGGGAGAGACCCAGTACTTC.

This chain uses TRBV30 with TRBJ2-5; D might be TRBD1 (6 bases). The J call may be mistaken, given a closer DNA end match to TRBJ2-1. From germline, CDR1 is GTSNPN and CDR2 SVGIG (reference sequence). This CDR3 has 13 amino acids. As DNA, the CDR3 is TGTGCCTGGAGTGTACAAGGGGGATATGAGCAGTTCTTC. Translation: CAWSVQGGYEQFF.

The J gene is TRBJ1-2, the V gene TRBV6-1, with TRBD1 matching over 7 bases. V lost 1 base and J lost 0; bases outside the gene matches: 8. Germline values: CDR1 MNHNS, CDR2 SASEGT. The CDR3 totals 17 residues. CDR3 DNA: TGTGCCAGCAGTGAAGGGTATAAAGGACAGGCTAACTATGGCTACACCTTC. Translated: CASSEGYKGQANYGYTF.

The gene calls are TRBV5-1 and TRBJ2-5; perhaps TRBD1 as D (5 bases). V gave up 4 bases and J gave up 1 base, with 11 bases separating them. This CDR3 comprises 14 residues. CDR1 and CDR2 from the germline V gene are SGHRS and YFSETQ. The CDR3 DNA follows: TGCGCCAGCAGCCCTAGGACAATCCAAGAGACCCAGTACTTC. Protein: CASSPRTIQETQYF. The complete variable domain, with remaining parts taken from reference TRBV5-1 and TRBJ2-5, reads KAGVTQTPRYLIKTRGQQVTLSCSPISGHRSVSWYQQTPGQGLQFLFEYFSETQRNKGNFPGRFSGRQFSNSRSEMNVSTLELGDSALYLCASSPRTIQETQYFGPGTRLLVL.

This chain joins TRBV6-2 or TRBV6-3 and TRBJ2-1; D remains unclear. V was trimmed by 2 bases and J by 4 bases, leaving 9 bases between them. The CDR3 covers 14 residues. Germline lookup yields CDR1 MNHEY and CDR2 SVGEGT. CDR3 sequence (DNA): TGTGCCAGCAGTTACGGCCCCCGGTACAATGAGCAGTTCTTC. It is translated as CASSYGPRYNEQFF.

The sample holds a few counts of this clonotype. This chain connects TRBV6-2 or TRBV6-3 to TRBJ1-1; no reliable D call. Trimming shortened V by 4 bases and J by 5 bases, and 20 bases separated the two germline ends. Germline V CDR1 and CDR2: MNHEY, SVGEGT. The CDR3 is 16 amino acids. CDR3 amino acids: CASSFTSREHWTEAFF. The CDR3 DNA is TGTGCCAGCAGTTTCACCTCCCGGGAGCATTGGACTGAAGCTTTCTTT.

V is TRBV20-1 and J is TRBJ1-4; D is unresolved. The CDR3 length is 14 residues. In germline, CDR1 is DFQATT, CDR2 SNEGSKA (reference sequence). Trimming removed 3 bases at V and 4 bases at J, with 12 bases between. CDR3 DNA sequence: TGCAGTGCTAGGCCGCGTGGGGTTAATGAAAAACTGTTTTTT. The encoded protein is CSARPRGVNEKLFF.

This chain joins TRBV7-9 and TRBJ1-6; weak D call: TRBD1 (6 bases). The V and J ends lost 0 bases and 13 bases respectively, with 10 bases between them. CDR1 is SEHNR and CDR2 is FQNEAQ in the germline V gene (reference sequence). This CDR3 is 13 amino acids long. The CDR3 loop is CASSLATGSPLHF. In DNA, the CDR3 is TGTGCCAGCAGCTTAGCGACAGGATCGCCCCTCCACTTT.

About this clonotype itself: It may be a read error: a sequence one base away is much more abundant. The V call is TRBV6-5, the J call TRBJ2-5, with 7 bases fitting TRBD2. This CDR3 spans 16 amino acids. Germline V CDR1 and CDR2: MNHEY, SVGAGI. The CDR3 region has the DNA TGTACCAGCAGTTACGCTAGCGGCCACCGCCAAGAGACCCAGTACTTC. It yields the protein CTSSYASGHRQETQYF.

This clonotype has more than one count but fewer than ten. The chain recombines TRBV2 with TRBJ2-7, with 8 bases identical to TRBD2. The CDR3 has 13 amino acids. With 11 bases clipped from V and 5 bases from J, the junction kept 11 bases outside the gene matches. The germline CDR1 and CDR2 sequences are SNHLY and FYNNEI. The CDR3 region is CAHRLAGANEQYF. CDR3 DNA sequence: TGTGCCCACCGTCTAGCGGGCGCCAACGAGCAGTACTTC.